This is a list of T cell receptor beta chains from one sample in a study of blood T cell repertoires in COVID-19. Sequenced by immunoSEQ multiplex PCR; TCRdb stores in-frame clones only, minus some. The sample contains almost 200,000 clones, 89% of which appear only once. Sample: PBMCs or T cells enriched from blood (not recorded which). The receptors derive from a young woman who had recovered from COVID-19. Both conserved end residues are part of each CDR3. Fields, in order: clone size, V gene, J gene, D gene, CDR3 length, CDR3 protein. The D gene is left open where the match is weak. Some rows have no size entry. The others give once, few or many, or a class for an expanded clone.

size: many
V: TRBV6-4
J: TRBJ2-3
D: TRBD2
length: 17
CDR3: CASSDSASGGHTDTQYF

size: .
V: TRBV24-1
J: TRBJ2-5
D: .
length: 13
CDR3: CATSLTGIATQYF

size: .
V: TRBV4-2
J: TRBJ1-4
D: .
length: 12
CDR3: CASSLAGQKLFF

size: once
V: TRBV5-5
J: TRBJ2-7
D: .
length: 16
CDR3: CASSQGWILSSYEQYF

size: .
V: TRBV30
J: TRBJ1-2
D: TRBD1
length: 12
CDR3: CAWTGQGYGYTF

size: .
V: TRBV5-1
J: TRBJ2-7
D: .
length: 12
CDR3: CASFGDGSEQYF

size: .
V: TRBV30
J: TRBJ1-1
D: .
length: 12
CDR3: CAWDTGKFAAFF

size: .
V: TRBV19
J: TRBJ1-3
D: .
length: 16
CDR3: CASSTRLQGFGNTIYF

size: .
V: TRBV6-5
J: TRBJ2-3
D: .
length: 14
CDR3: CASGQRGTTDTQYF

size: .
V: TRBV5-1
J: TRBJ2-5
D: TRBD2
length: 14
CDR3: CASSRTGGIETQYF

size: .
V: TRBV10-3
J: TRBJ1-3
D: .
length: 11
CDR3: CATTDRNTIYF

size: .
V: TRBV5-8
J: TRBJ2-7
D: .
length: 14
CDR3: CASSFNRDLYEQYF

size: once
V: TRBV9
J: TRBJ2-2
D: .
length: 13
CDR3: CASSVPNTGELFF

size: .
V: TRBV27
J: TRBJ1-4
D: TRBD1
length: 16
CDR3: CASSSRQGQANEKLFF

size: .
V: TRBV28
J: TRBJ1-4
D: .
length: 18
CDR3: CASSLRGTGITFNEKLFF

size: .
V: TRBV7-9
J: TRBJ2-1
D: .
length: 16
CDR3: CASSLMLGGRRNEQFF

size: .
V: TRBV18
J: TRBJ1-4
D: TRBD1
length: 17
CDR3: CASSPQQGYSTNEKLFF

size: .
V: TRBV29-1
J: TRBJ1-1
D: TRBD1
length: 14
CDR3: CSVAFGDRAVEAFF

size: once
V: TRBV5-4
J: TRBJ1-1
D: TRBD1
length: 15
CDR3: CASSFPRDRDTEAFF

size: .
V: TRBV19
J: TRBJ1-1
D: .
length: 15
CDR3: CASSIPAGANTEAFF

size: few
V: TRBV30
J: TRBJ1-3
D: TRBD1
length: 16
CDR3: CAWTGTGTSSGNTIYF

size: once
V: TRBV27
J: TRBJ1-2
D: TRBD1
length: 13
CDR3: CASRTTGGHGYTF

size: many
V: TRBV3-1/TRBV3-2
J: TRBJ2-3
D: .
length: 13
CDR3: CASSPVRADTQYF

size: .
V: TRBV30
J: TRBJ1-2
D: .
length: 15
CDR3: CAWTPSGDPIYGYTF

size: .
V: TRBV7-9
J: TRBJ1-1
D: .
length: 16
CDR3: CASSLRTADTNTEAFF

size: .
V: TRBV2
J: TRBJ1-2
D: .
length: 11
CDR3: CASGAVYGYTF

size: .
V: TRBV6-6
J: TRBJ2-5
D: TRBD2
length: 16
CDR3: CASSYLGLAGLETQYF

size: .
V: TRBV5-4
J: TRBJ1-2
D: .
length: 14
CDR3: CASSHGQLLYGYTF

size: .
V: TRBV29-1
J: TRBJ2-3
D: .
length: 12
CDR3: CSVHEITDTQYF

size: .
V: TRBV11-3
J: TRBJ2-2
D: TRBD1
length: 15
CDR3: CASSLGQRPTGELFF

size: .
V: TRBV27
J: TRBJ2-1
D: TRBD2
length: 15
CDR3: CASSFRLAGANEQFF